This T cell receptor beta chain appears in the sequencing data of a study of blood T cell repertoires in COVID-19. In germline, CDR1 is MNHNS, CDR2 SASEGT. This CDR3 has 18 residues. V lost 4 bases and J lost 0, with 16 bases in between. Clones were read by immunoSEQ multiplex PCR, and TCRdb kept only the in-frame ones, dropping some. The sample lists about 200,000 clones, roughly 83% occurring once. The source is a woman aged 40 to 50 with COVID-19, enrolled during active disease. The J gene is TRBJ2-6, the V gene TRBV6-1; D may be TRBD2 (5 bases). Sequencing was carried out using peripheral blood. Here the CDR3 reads CASSGLLRTVSGANVLTF. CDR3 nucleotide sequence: TGTGCCAGCAGTGGCCTACTTCGGACTGTCTCTGGGGCCAACGTCCTGACTTTC.